Presented here are 22 T cell receptor beta chains from one specimen sequenced in a study of cytomegalovirus exposure and HLA in healthy donors. The PCR employed 60 Vbeta primers together with 13 Jbeta primers. Produced via immunoSEQ multiplex PCR; TCRdb's table is partial and in-frame only. The table shows tens of thousands of clones, with 80% occurring only once. The sequencing input was PBMCs. All receptors come from a male donor in good health and CMV-seronegative.

This chain uses TRBV6-5 with TRBJ2-7, with D possibly TRBD2 on 5 matching bases. Germline CDR1 MNHEY, CDR2 SVGAGI. The CDR3 covers 14 residues. V was pared by 0 bases and J by 7 bases, with 13 bases between. The CDR3 reads CASSYSVGEREQYF. CDR3 in DNA: TGTGCCAGCAGTTACTCGGTCGGGGAGAGAGAGCAGTACTTC.

The gene calls are TRBV2 and TRBJ1-1; D gene ambiguous. This CDR3 contains 11 residues. V shed 3 bases and J shed 7 bases, with 6 bases lying between them. Germline loops: CDR1 SNHLY, CDR2 FYNNEI. CDR3 loop: CASSEEFEAFF. The CDR3, as DNA: TGTGCCAGCAGTGAGGAGTTTGAAGCTTTCTTT. Full variable domain (missing parts from reference TRBV2 and TRBJ1-1): EPEVTQTPSHQVTQMGQEVILRCVPISNHLYFYWYRQILGQKVEFLVSFYNNEISEKSEIFDDQFSVERPDGSNFTLKIRSTKLEDSAMYFCASSEEFEAFFGQGTRLTVV.

This sequence joins TRBV7-9 and TRBJ2-5; 9 bases agree with TRBD2. Trimming cost V 5 bases and J 4 bases; bases outside gene matches: 8. The CDR3 sequence is 15 residues long. CDR1 and CDR2 (germline): SEHNR, FQNEAQ (reference sequence). The CDR3 sequence: CASSAAGGGSETQYF. The DNA for the CDR3 is TGTGCCAGCAGCGCCGCGGGGGGGGGCTCAGAGACCCAGTACTTC.

The CDR3 DNA reads TGTGCCAGCAGCTTAGATGGACAGCCTGCGGAAGCTTTCTTT. It codes for CASSLDGQPAEAFF. The chain couples TRBV7-2 to TRBJ1-1, with D perhaps TRBD1 (6 bases). CDR3 size: 14 residues. Per germline, CDR1 SGHTA and CDR2 FQGNSA. Trimming removed 1 base from V and 8 bases from J, with 14 bases in between.

The chain uses TRBV5-6 and TRBJ1-1; weak D call: TRBD1 (5 bases). The CDR3 sequence is 15 residues long. Trimming shortened V by 4 bases and J by 1 base, and 14 bases separated the two germline ends. Germline-derived CDR1 and CDR2 are SGHDT and YYEEEE. For the CDR3, the DNA is TGTGCCAGCAGCCTGCCGGGGGGAGCGAACACTGAAGCTTTCTTT. This sequence encodes CASSLPGGANTEAFF. The full variable domain, completed using reference TRBV5-6 and TRBJ1-1, is DAGVTQSPTHLIKTRGQQVTLRCSPKSGHDTVSWYQQALGQGPQFIFQYYEEEERQRGNFPDRFSGHQFPNYSSELNVNALLLGDSALYLCASSLPGGANTEAFFGQGTRLTVV.

V and J are TRBV7-8 and TRBJ1-2; D is unresolved. This CDR3 has 12 amino acids. V lost 5 bases, J lost 5 bases, and 9 bases lay in between. Per germline, CDR1 SGHVS and CDR2 FQNEAQ. The CDR3 loop reads CASSLSSYGYTF. The CDR3 DNA is TGTGCCAGCAGCCTATCGAGTTATGGCTACACCTTC.

The V gene is TRBV6-1, the J gene TRBJ2-3, with 7 bases aligning to TRBD2. The CDR3 runs to 14 residues. J was trimmed by 4 bases and V by 4 bases; bases with no gene match: 5. Germline V gene data show CDR1 as MNHNS and CDR2 as SASEGT. Written as DNA, the CDR3 is TGTGCCAGCAGTGGGCGGACTAGTCCAGATACGCAGTATTTT. Its translation is CASSGRTSPDTQYF.

The V gene is TRBV19, the J gene TRBJ2-7; 7 bases are a match to TRBD1. Germline lookup yields CDR1 LNHDA and CDR2 SQIVND (reference sequence). Trimming cost V 3 bases and J 7 bases; bases outside gene matches: 18. This CDR3 contains 17 residues. The CDR3 sequence is CASSMEFRDRPLGEQYF. CDR3 bases: TGTGCCAGTAGTATGGAGTTTAGGGACAGACCCCTGGGGGAGCAGTACTTC.

The chain carries TRBV25-1 and TRBJ1-5; unclear D gene. The germline V gene has CDR1 MGHDK and CDR2 SYGVNS. This CDR3 spans 12 amino acids. V was pared by 5 bases and J by 4 bases, with 6 bases between. CDR3 amino acids: CASSWENQPQHF. In DNA form, the CDR3 reads TGTGCCAGCAGTTGGGAGAATCAGCCCCAGCATTTT. Full variable domain (outside the CDR3, taken from reference TRBV25-1 and TRBJ1-5): EADIYQTPRYLVIGTGKKITLECSQTMGHDKMYWYQQDPGMELHLIHYSYGVNSTEKGDLSSESTVSRIRTEHFPLTLESARPSHTSQYLCASSWENQPQHFGDGTRLSIL.

This chain joins TRBV15 and TRBJ1-3, with 7 bases that match TRBD1. V dropped 1 base and J dropped 3; count of bases not matched to a gene: 6. This CDR3 region has 16 residues. CDR1 and CDR2 from the germline V gene are LNHNV and YYDKDF (reference sequence). The CDR3 DNA follows: TGTGCCACCAGCAGAGGCTACAGGGGTTTTGGAAACACCATATATTTT. Translating gives CATSRGYRGFGNTIYF.

This clone has more than one count but fewer than ten. V is TRBV7-2 and J is TRBJ2-3, with TRBD2 matching 9 bases. From germline, CDR1 is SGHTA and CDR2 FQGNSA. The CDR3 extends over 17 amino acids. V shed 0 bases and J 5 bases; nucleotides not matched to a gene: 9. CDR3 in amino acids: CASSLANGGGAGDTQYF. CDR3 nucleotide sequence: TGTGCCAGCAGCTTAGCGAACGGCGGGGGGGCGGGAGATACGCAGTATTTT.

V gene TRBV5-4 combines with J gene TRBJ2-1, with 10 bases fitting TRBD2. The length of the CDR3 is 16 residues. With 7 bases clipped from V and 2 bases from J, the junction kept 9 bases outside the gene matches. Germline-derived CDR1 and CDR2 are SGHNT and YYREEE (reference sequence). The chain's CDR3 is CASGLLSGGAYNEQFF. Written as DNA, the CDR3 is TGTGCCAGCGGACTTCTCAGCGGGGGGGCCTACAATGAGCAGTTCTTC.

J is TRBJ2-5 and V is TRBV12-5; tentatively, D is TRBD1 (6 bases). The germline V gene encodes CDR1 LGHNT and CDR2 FRNRAP. V was trimmed by 4 bases and J by 1 base, leaving 10 bases between them. The CDR3 has 14 residues. The CDR3 sequence is CASGSPDSQETQYF. CDR3 in DNA: TGTGCTAGTGGTTCCCCGGACAGCCAAGAGACCCAGTACTTC.

The rearrangement links TRBV7-9 to TRBJ2-7; TRBD2 might be the D (6 bases). Germline assignment: CDR1 SEHNR and CDR2 FQNEAQ (reference sequence). This CDR3 spans 14 amino acids. V was shortened by 2 bases and J by 5 bases, with 13 bases between the two germline ends. As DNA, the CDR3 is TGTGCCAGCAGCTTAAGACTAGAGGGCCACGAGCAGTACTTC. The encoded protein is CASSLRLEGHEQYF.

The chain uses TRBV19 and TRBJ2-3; D gene ambiguous. V was cut by 5 bases and J by 1 base, with 16 bases left in between. The CDR3 is made up of 16 amino acids. Germline V gene lookup returns CDR1 LNHDA and CDR2 SQIVND (reference sequence). The CDR3 DNA reads TGTGCCAGTAGTTCCCGCCAGATCGTGGGCACAGATACGCAGTATTTT. It yields the protein CASSSRQIVGTDTQYF.

The chain carries TRBV5-8 and TRBJ2-1; D unresolved. Germline V gene data show CDR1 as SGHTS and CDR2 as YDEGEE. The CDR3 length is 13 residues. With 1 base removed from V and 6 bases from J, the gap between germline ends came to 8 bases. The CDR3, as DNA: TGTGCCAGCAGCTTGCGCCAGTCCAATGAGCAGTTCTTC. The encoded protein is CASSLRQSNEQFF.

This chain connects TRBV19 to TRBJ2-7; D possibly corresponds to TRBD2 (5 bases). Germline V gene data show CDR1 as LNHDA and CDR2 as SQIVND (reference sequence). The V and J ends lost 6 bases and 3 bases respectively, with 12 bases between them. CDR3 length: 13 amino acids. The CDR3 DNA follows: TGTGCCAGTAGCCGGACTCGTCTCTACGAGCAGTACTTC. Translation: CASSRTRLYEQYF. Filled out from reference TRBV19 and TRBJ2-7, the complete variable domain reads DGGITQSPKYLFRKEGQNVTLSCEQNLNHDAMYWYRQDPGQGLRLIYYSQIVNDFQKGDIAEGYSVSREKKESFPLTVTSAQKNPTAFYLCASSRTRLYEQYFGPGTRLTVT.

The J gene is TRBJ2-2, the V gene TRBV20-1; D is ambiguous. Germline assignment: CDR1 DFQATT and CDR2 SNEGSKA (reference sequence). Trimming removed 5 bases from V and 3 bases from J, with 4 bases in between. There are 11 residues in the CDR3. CDR3 DNA: TGCAGTGCTCCGTACACCGGGGAGCTGTTTTTT. Its translation: CSAPYTGELFF.

The rearrangement links TRBV7-9 to TRBJ1-2; perhaps TRBD1 as D (6 bases). V lost 5 bases and J 2 bases, leaving 12 bases between the germline ends. Germline CDR1 reads SEHNR; CDR2 reads FQNEAQ (reference sequence). The CDR3 contains 14 residues. The CDR3, as DNA: TGTGCCAGCAGCCCAGGACAGTCCAACTATGGCTACACCTTC. The encoded protein is CASSPGQSNYGYTF.

This clone occurred a few times. V gene TRBV5-4 combines with J gene TRBJ1-2, with 8 bases lining up with TRBD1. The junction had 6 bases not matched to a gene; V was cut back by 4 bases and J by 4 bases. The CDR3 totals 14 residues. Germline V lookup: CDR1 SGHNT, CDR2 YYREEE (reference sequence). CDR3 amino acids: CASSPRDRPYGYTF. In DNA form, the CDR3 reads TGTGCCAGCAGCCCGAGGGACAGGCCCTATGGCTACACCTTC.

The genes are TRBV15 and TRBJ2-4; D is perhaps TRBD1 (6 bases). The ends were cut back, 0 bases at V and 6 bases at J, with 15 bases in the middle. Per the germline V gene, CDR1 is LNHNV and CDR2 is YYDKDF (reference sequence). The CDR3 is 16 amino acids. CDR3 amino acids: CATSRDPGEWGNIQYF. Here the CDR3 DNA reads TGTGCCACCAGCAGAGATCCAGGGGAGTGGGGAAACATTCAGTACTTC. The full variable domain, in which reference TRBV15 and TRBJ2-4 provide the parts outside the CDR3, is DAMVIQNPRYQVTQFGKPVTLSCSQTLNHNVMYWYQQKSSQAPKLLFHYYDKDFNNEADTPDNFQSRRPNTSFCFLDIRSPGLGDTAMYLCATSRDPGEWGNIQYFGAGTRLSVL.

The J gene is TRBJ1-2, the V gene TRBV10-3; weak D call: TRBD1 (5 bases). V lost 11 bases and J lost 0, with 16 bases in between. The CDR3 totals 14 residues. Germline CDR1 is ENHRY and CDR2 is SYGVKD. CDR3 nucleotide sequence: TGTGCCTCCATTGGGGGGACCGCTAACTATGGCTACACCTTC. Residues: CASIGGTANYGYTF.